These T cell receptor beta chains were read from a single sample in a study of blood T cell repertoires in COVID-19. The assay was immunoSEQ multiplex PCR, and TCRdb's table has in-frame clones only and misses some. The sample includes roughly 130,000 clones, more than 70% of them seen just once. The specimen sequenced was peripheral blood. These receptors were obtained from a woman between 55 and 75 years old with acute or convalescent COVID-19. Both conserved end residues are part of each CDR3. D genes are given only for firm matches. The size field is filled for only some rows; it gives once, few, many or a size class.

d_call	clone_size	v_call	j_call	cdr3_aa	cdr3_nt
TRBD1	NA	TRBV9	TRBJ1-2	CASSSQTGIGVGYTF	TGTGCCAGCAGCTCCCAGACAGGGATCGGCGTTGGCTACACCTTC
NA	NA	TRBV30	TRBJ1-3	CAWSTPGAGNTIYF	TGTGCCTGGAGTACTCCAGGGGCTGGAAACACCATATATTTT
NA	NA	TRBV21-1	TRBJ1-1	CARGGQGGREAFF	TGTGCCAGAGGAGGACAAGGAGGGAGAGAAGCTTTCTTT
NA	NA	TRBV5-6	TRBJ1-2	CASSFAGNNYGYTF	TGTGCCAGCAGCTTCGCGGGGAATAACTATGGCTACACCTTC
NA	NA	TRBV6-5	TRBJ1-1	CASSYSEETEAFF	TGTGCCAGCAGTTACTCTGAGGAGACTGAAGCTTTCTTT
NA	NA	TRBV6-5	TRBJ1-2	CASSTDDILIYGYTF	TGTGCCAGCAGTACCGATGACATACTCATCTATGGCTACACCTTC
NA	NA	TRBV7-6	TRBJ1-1	CASSSGPVGGTEAFF	TGTGCCAGCAGCTCCGGTCCAGTAGGGGGAACCGAAGCTTTCTTT
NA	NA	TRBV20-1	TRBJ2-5	CSARAGETQYF	TGCAGTGCTAGGGCGGGAGAGACCCAGTACTTC
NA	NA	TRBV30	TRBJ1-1	CAWRHFLNTEAFF	TGTGCCTGGAGACATTTCCTGAACACTGAAGCTTTCTTT
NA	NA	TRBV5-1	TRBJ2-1	CASNTAVGSYNEQFF	TGCGCCAGCAATACTGCGGTAGGATCCTACAATGAGCAGTTCTTC
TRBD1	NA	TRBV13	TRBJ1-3	CASSKTGGAGNTIYF	TGTGCCAGCAGCAAGACAGGGGGTGCTGGAAACACCATATATTTT
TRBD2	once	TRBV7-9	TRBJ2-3	CASSLTSGITDTQYF	TGTGCCAGCAGCTTAACTAGCGGGATCACAGATACGCAGTATTTT
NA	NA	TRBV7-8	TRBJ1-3	CASSRPQGSSSGNTIYF	TGTGCCAGCAGTCGCCCCCAGGGCTCTAGCTCTGGAAACACCATATATTTT
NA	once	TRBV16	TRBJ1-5	CASSQNSHQPQHF	TGTGCCAGCAGCCAGAACAGCCATCAGCCCCAGCATTTT
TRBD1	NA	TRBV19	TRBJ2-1	CASSPRGSGGDEQFF	TGTGCCAGTAGTCCGAGGGGCTCAGGGGGCGATGAGCAGTTCTTC
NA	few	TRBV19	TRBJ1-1	CASRREAEAFF	TGTGCCAGTAGGCGGGAGGCTGAAGCTTTCTTT
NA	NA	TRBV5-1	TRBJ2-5	CASSWGPTEETQYF	TGCGCCAGCAGCTGGGGGCCGACAGAAGAGACCCAGTACTTC
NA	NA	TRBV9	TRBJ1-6	CASSVGRDNSPLHF	TGTGCCAGCAGCGTAGGCAGGGATAATTCACCCCTCCACTTT
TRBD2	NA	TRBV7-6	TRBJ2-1	CASNQGASGRSSYNEQFF	TGTGCCTCCAACCAGGGGGCTAGCGGGAGGAGCTCCTACAATGAGCAGTTCTTC
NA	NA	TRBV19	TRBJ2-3	CASSLGTYTDTQYF	TGTGCCAGTAGCCTCGGGACTTACACAGATACGCAGTATTTT
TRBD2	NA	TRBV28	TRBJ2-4	CASSTSGRSSIQYF	TGTGCCAGCAGTACTAGCGGGAGATCTAGCATTCAGTACTTC
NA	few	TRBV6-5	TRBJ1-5	CASRSGTPGGQPQHF	TGTGCCAGCAGGTCCGGGACCCCGGGGGGTCAGCCCCAGCATTTT
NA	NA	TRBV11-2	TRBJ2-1	CASSLSNRERQFF	TGTGCCAGCAGCTTATCGAACAGGGAGAGGCAGTTCTTC
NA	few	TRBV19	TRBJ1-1	CASSIWGQETEAFF	TGTGCCAGTAGTATTTGGGGGCAAGAAACTGAAGCTTTCTTT
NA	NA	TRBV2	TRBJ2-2	CASSDVQAGTGELFF	TGTGCCAGCAGTGATGTGCAGGCGGGCACCGGGGAGCTGTTTTTT
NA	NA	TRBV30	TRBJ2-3	CAWSPRLGRPRTDTQYF	TGTGCCTGGAGTCCGAGACTAGGTCGGCCCCGCACAGATACGCAGTATTTT
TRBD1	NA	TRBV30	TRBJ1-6	CAWRSTGGSPLHF	TGTGCCTGGAGATCAACAGGGGGTTCACCCCTCCACTTT
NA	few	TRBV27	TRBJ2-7	CASSASRGDWSYEQYF	TGTGCCAGCAGCGCGTCCCGGGGAGACTGGTCCTACGAGCAGTACTTC
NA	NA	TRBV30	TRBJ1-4	CAWRSQGREKLFF	TGTGCCTGGAGGAGTCAGGGGCGCGAAAAACTGTTTTTT
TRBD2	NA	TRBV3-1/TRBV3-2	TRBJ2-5	CASRPPTSGRGVRGTQYF	TGTGCCAGCAGACCACCTACTAGCGGGAGGGGGGTCAGAGGGACCCAGTACTTC
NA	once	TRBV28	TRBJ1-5	CASSLEGAANQPQHF	TGTGCCAGCAGTTTAGAGGGCGCTGCAAATCAGCCCCAGCATTTT
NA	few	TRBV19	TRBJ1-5	CASSIVGQGRGQPQHF	TGTGCCAGTAGTATAGTAGGGCAGGGTCGAGGTCAGCCCCAGCATTTT
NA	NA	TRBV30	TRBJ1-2	CAWSAGLYGYTF	TGTGCCTGGAGTGCAGGGCTCTATGGCTACACCTTC
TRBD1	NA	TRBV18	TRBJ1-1	CASSPPTSDRGIFMNTEAFF	TGTGCCAGCTCACCACCGACGAGCGACAGGGGGATTTTCATGAACACTGAAGCTTTCTTT
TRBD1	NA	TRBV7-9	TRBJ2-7	CASSLDGTDYEQYF	TGTGCCAGCAGCTTAGATGGGACAGATTACGAGCAGTACTTC
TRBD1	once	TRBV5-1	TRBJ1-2	CASYGQGANYGYTF	TGCGCCAGCTATGGACAGGGCGCTAACTATGGCTACACCTTC
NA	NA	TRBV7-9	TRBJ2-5	CASSLGTDPRGETQYF	TGTGCCAGCAGCTTAGGGACAGACCCGCGAGGGGAGACCCAGTACTTC
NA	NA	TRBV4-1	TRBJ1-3	CASSSPGKHSGNTIYF	TGCGCCAGCAGCTCCCCAGGAAAGCACTCTGGAAACACCATATATTTT
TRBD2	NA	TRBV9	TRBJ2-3	CASSLSGRGTDTQYF	TGTGCCAGCAGCCTTAGCGGGAGGGGAACAGATACGCAGTATTTT
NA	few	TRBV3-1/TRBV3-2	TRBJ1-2	CASSQSGGGYTF	TGTGCCAGCAGCCAATCCGGGGGTGGCTACACCTTC
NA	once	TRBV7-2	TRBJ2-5	CASSLSGAVETQYF	TGTGCCAGCAGCCTTTCCGGCGCGGTGGAGACCCAGTACTTC
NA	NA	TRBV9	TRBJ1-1	CASSVTGNTEAFF	TGTGCCAGCAGCGTGACAGGGAACACTGAAGCTTTCTTT
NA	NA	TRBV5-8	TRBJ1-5	CASSRGTIGSNQPQHF	TGTGCCAGCAGCCGCGGTACCATAGGTAGCAATCAGCCCCAGCATTTT
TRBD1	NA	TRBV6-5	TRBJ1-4	CASRRQGGNEKLFF	TGTGCCAGCAGGCGGCAGGGGGGAAATGAAAAACTGTTTTTT
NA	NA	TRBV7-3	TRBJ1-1	CASSPVGGANTEAFF	TGTGCCAGCAGCCCTGTGGGAGGAGCCAACACTGAAGCTTTCTTT
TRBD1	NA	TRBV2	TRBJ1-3	CASSENTRGWGNTIYF	TGTGCCAGCAGTGAAAATACCAGGGGGTGGGGAAACACCATATATTTT
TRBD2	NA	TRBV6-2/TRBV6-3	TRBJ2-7	CASSYIAGVRNEQYF	TGTGCCAGCAGTTATATAGCGGGAGTCAGGAACGAGCAGTACTTC